This entry describes one T cell receptor beta chain. No antigen is known for it. CDR3 size: 19 residues. Trimming took off 5 bases at V and 0 bases at J, with 22 bases between the two ends. Via MiXCR, TCRdb re-called the reads, giving one row per CDR3 protein. The table has under 500,000 distinct CDR3 sequences, approximately 42% seen once. The sample originates from a study of T cell repertoires in cytomegalovirus infection. Study-level information: Through public TCR beta signatures, both CMV infection and matching HLA type were indicated.

This chain connects TRBV12-3 or TRBV12-4 to TRBJ2-2; D assignment may be TRBD1 or TRBD2 (5 bases each). The source is a human donor in good health (CMV status not recorded). Some clones in this sample may be carry-over from other donors' samples. Source: cultured PBMCs, taken from culture after CMV antigen stimulation. The CDR3 region has the DNA TGTGCCAGCAGTCGACCGGGACCAGCAGGCCACACGAACACCGGGGAGCTGTTTTTT. Its translation is CASSRPGPAGHTNTGELFF.